This TCR beta chain was identified in a study of shared clonotypes between healthy human individuals. Study as a whole: Aged between 18 and 49, the donors were a couple of women and three men.

In CD8 memory, CD45RO+ cells were put together with CCR7-negative CD45RA+ TemRA cells. An approximately 200 ng quantity of DNA, approximately 29,000 T cell genomes, went into the sorted-subset replicate PCRs. The data were produced by immunoSEQ multiplex PCR, yet TCRdb's version contains in-frame clones alone and is incomplete. The sample yields roughly 660,000 clones, 80% to 95% seen once. The CDR3 is 16 amino acids. The germline V gene encodes CDR1 LNHNV and CDR2 YYDKDF (reference sequence). J lost 3 bases, V lost 3 bases, and 8 bases had no gene match. The sequence was collected from a man between 18 and 35 years old in good health. Some clones in this sample may be carry-over from other donors' samples. The chain combines TRBV15 with TRBJ2-1, with 7 positions matching TRBD1. The source material was memory CD8+ T cells from PBMCs. Subset noted: CD45RO+ cells pooled with CCR7-negative TemRA cells. The CDR3 loop is CATSSLGQPNYNEQFF. The DNA of the CDR3 is TGTGCCACCAGCAGCCTGGGACAGCCCAACTACAATGAGCAGTTCTTC.